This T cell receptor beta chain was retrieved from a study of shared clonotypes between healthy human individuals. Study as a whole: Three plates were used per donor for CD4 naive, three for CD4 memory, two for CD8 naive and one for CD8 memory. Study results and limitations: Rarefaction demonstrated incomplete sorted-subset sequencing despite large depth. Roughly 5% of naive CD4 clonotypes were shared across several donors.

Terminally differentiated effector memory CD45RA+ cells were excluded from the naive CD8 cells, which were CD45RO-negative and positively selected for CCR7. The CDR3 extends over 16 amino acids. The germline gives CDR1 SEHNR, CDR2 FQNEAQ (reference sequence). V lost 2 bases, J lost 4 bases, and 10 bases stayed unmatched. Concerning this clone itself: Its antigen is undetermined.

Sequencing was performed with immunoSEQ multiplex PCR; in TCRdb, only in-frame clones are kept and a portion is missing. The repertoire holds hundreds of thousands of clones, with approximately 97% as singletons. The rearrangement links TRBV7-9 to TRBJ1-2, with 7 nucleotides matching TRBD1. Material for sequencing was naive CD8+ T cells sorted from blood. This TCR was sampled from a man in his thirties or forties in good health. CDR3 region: CASSLRDLGTVYGYTF. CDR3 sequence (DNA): TGTGCCAGCAGCTTAAGGGATCTCGGGACAGTCTATGGCTACACCTTC.